This T cell receptor beta chain came from a study of neoadjuvant anti-PD-1 for oral cavity cancer. Study information: Non-progressing patients received a fourth nivolumab dose near day 43, then surgery on days 50-56.

From germline, CDR1 is SGHRS and CDR2 YFSETQ. This CDR3 comprises 14 residues. V lost 0 bases, J lost 4 bases, and 2 bases stayed unmatched. The time point denotes: after neoadjuvant nivolumab, at surgical resection. Cohort: HPV-negative, locally advanced oral cavity squamous cell carcinoma patients. Most PBMC samples had roughly 0.45 ug input DNA in six replicates. Some clones are missing from TCRdb's copy, which holds only in-frame ones; the method was immunoSEQ multiplex PCR. The sample yields approximately 15,000 clones, about 77% seen once. Findings of the study overall: Higher pretreatment blood Treg/Th17 ratios correlated with higher pretreatment blood and lower post-treatment tumor TCRbeta clonality.

This clone was counted only a few times. The target antigen is unknown. The TCR sequence derives from a person between 35 and 79 years old with oral cavity squamous cell carcinoma. The input for sequencing was PBMCs, taken after nivolumab (anti-PD-1) treatment. The rearrangement links TRBV5-1 to TRBJ1-1; 8 bases line up with TRBD1. The CDR3 DNA follows: TGCGCCAGCAGCTTGGAGGACAGGGTCACTGAAGCTTTCTTT. This gives the protein CASSLEDRVTEAFF.